What follows is one T cell receptor beta chain and its context. CDR3 length: 15 residues. Deletions cut 5 bases from V and 0 bases from J, with 11 bases between. The germline CDR1 and CDR2 sequences are SGHAT and FQNNGV. Libraries were prepared by immunoSEQ multiplex PCR; TCRdb keeps only in-frame clonotypes and omits some of them. The sample consists of approximately 500,000 clones, roughly nine tenths of them appearing once. This entry belongs to a study of blood T cell repertoires in COVID-19. Overall study context: Samples of COVID-19 (acute and convalescent) were obtained from the United States, Italy and Spain.

Seattle patients were enrolled while actively infected and followed longitudinally. The source of this sequence is a man aged 18-30 years with COVID-19, enrolled during active disease. This sequence joins TRBV11-2 and TRBJ1-3, with D possibly being TRBD1 (5 bases). The sequencing sample was made of peripheral blood. The CDR3 protein is CASSQGQRSGNTIYF. DNA for the CDR3: TGTGCCAGCAGCCAAGGACAACGCTCTGGAAACACCATATATTTT.